This is a list of T cell receptor beta chains from one sample in a study of T cell changes during pregnancy in multiple sclerosis. The protocol was immunoSEQ multiplex PCR, while the TCRdb copy is restricted to in-frame clones and leaves out a portion. The sample lists approximately 99,000 clones; about nine tenths were seen once. Sequenced material: peripheral blood, taken in the second trimester of pregnancy. The receptors were sampled from a female donor in good health, enrolled as a control in a pregnancy study. The CDR3 runs from the conserved cysteine through the conserved F or W. D genes are given only for firm matches. Where a row states a size, it is once, few, many or the class of an expanded clone; other rows omit it.

v_call	j_call	d_call	clone_size	cdr3_aa	cdr3_nt
TRBV5-1	TRBJ2-7	.	.	CASKVSGHQYEQYF	TGCGCCAGCAAGGTCTCGGGACATCAGTACGAGCAGTACTTC
TRBV4-1	TRBJ1-2	.	.	CASSSNSDTNYGYTF	TGCGCCAGCAGCTCTAATTCCGACACTAACTATGGCTACACCTTC
TRBV7-2	TRBJ2-3	.	.	CASSSGVGPTDTQYF	TGTGCCAGCAGCTCAGGGGTAGGACCCACAGATACGCAGTATTTT
TRBV18	TRBJ2-3	TRBD2	.	CASRRGEGLDTQYF	TGTGCCAGCAGACGGGGGGAGGGCCTAGATACGCAGTATTTT
TRBV7-2	TRBJ1-4	TRBD1	once	CASSLAGTGVNEKLFF	TGTGCCAGCAGCTTAGCGGGGACAGGGGTTAATGAAAAACTGTTTTTT
TRBV7-2	TRBJ2-7	TRBD1	.	CASSPPDRGLNEQYF	TGTGCCAGCAGCCCACCCGACAGGGGGCTTAACGAGCAGTACTTC
TRBV28	TRBJ2-5	.	.	CASSLQETQYF	TGTGCCAGCAGTCTTCAAGAGACCCAGTACTTC
TRBV2	TRBJ2-7	TRBD2	once	CASSGSSGGTYEQYF	TGTGCCAGCAGCGGTTCTAGCGGGGGTACCTACGAGCAGTACTTC
TRBV7-9	TRBJ2-7	.	once	CASSLDAAYEQYF	TGTGCCAGCAGCTTAGATGCAGCCTACGAGCAGTACTTC
TRBV18	TRBJ2-1	.	.	CASSPPRGSGANEQFF	TGTGCCAGCTCACCACCGCGCGGTAGTGGGGCCAATGAGCAGTTCTTC
TRBV7-9	TRBJ1-1	.	.	CASSLGRENTEAFF	TGTGCCAGCAGCTTGGGCAGGGAGAACACTGAAGCTTTCTTT
TRBV5-5	TRBJ2-5	TRBD2	.	CASSSGLAEQETQYF	TGTGCCAGCAGCTCGGGACTAGCGGAGCAAGAGACCCAGTACTTC
TRBV6-6	TRBJ1-5	.	.	CASSPTGQPQHF	TGTGCCAGCAGTCCGACGGGACAGCCCCAGCATTTT
TRBV5-6	TRBJ2-3	.	.	CASSFGNSGFTDTQYF	TGTGCCAGCAGCTTTGGGAATAGCGGCTTCACAGATACGCAGTATTTT
TRBV19	TRBJ2-5	TRBD1	once	CASSIGTGWETQYF	TGTGCCAGTAGTATCGGGACAGGGTGGGAGACCCAGTACTTC
TRBV4-3	TRBJ2-1	TRBD2	.	CASSQGNRGGDEQFF	TGCGCCAGCAGCCAAGGTAACCGGGGAGGGGATGAGCAGTTCTTC
TRBV6-6	TRBJ2-7	.	.	CASEGHGEQYF	TGTGCCAGCGAGGGTCACGGCGAGCAGTACTTC
TRBV11-2	TRBJ1-4	.	.	CASSARLGRGEKLFF	TGTGCCAGCAGCGCAAGGTTGGGGAGGGGTGAAAAACTGTTTTTT